This T cell receptor (beta chain) was recorded in a study of T cells in Graves' hyperthyroidism and ophthalmopathy (dated by TCRdb to the late 2010s). For the study in its entirety: Peripheral blood samples were taken at the time of initial diagnosis, prior to any treatment. To identify distinguishing TCR V-J signatures, a discovery cohort of around 98 patients was used, comprising 43 with Graves' ophthalmopathy and 55 to 65 with stable Graves' hyperthyroidism. Whether ophthalmopathy could be predicted prospectively was tested in an independent validation cohort made up of 18 to 20 hyperthyroidism patients plus 17 patients who later progressed to ophthalmopathy. The approximately 97 discovery patients were randomly divided into training and test sets at a 7:3 ratio. The study also compared thyroid tissue and blood T-cell repertoires from about 6 Graves' hyperthyroidism patients. Following sampling, methimazole starting at 30 mg daily was given to hyperthyroidism patients, and high-dose intravenous methylprednisolone was given to ophthalmopathy patients. The paper describes TCR Vbeta CDR3 sequencing of roughly 130 peripheral blood samples, made up of 43 ophthalmopathy patients, over 70 hyperthyroidism patients and roughly 17 progressor patients. Results and caveats for the whole study, not just this receptor: Sample size was not statistically predetermined, and blinding of investigators to group allocation was not performed. Most expanded thyroid clonotypes (frequency above 0.001) were also detected in blood, a finding suggesting that blood repertoires may reflect thyroid immune responses. In cross-validation, a model built on a 13 V-J signature told ophthalmopathy apart from stable hyperthyroidism with just under 90% sensitivity and about 81% specificity, and in testing the same model reached 80%/75%. In validation, the model predicted progression to ophthalmopathy with roughly 66% sensitivity and approximately 74% specificity, a median of roughly seven months before onset.

Ophthalmopathy patients had moderately to severely active disease, with a Clinical Activity Score of 3 or more, a NOSPECS grade of 4 or more, and a disease duration of less than 3 months. Patients with uncontrolled infections, other autoimmune diseases, pregnancy or lactation were excluded. Diagnoses were established on the basis of clinical symptoms, serum thyroxine and TRAb, thyroid ultrasound, and orbital computed tomography. PBMCs were isolated from more than 9 ml of fresh peripheral blood by Ficoll-Paque density gradient centrifugation. Trizol reagent was used to extract total RNA, and RNA quality was then checked on an Agilent 2100 Bioanalyzer. This clonotype was recorded many times. This receptor's antigen is unknown. No much larger clonotype is one base removed from it; base qualities were not supplied. A distance of 3 bases separates the germline ends of V and J, which lose 4 bases and 0 bases respectively. In the germline V gene, CDR1 corresponds to MNHNS and CDR2 to SASEGT. Inclusive of the bounding cysteine and phenylalanine, the CDR3 is 12 residues long. Just CDR3 DNA is preserved here, 36 bases in frame from base 1.

The TCR beta CDR3 regions were amplified from the RNA transcripts. A first-round RT-PCR of the TCR CDR3 used the HTBI primer set with the Qiagen OneStep RT-PCR kit. Libraries were constructed in a second round of multiplex PCR, after which size selection and purification were performed. Sequencing of the libraries was done on an Illumina HiSeq2000 using paired-end 100 bp reads. On the authors' methods: SOAPnuke was used to process the raw data, removing reads that contained adapters or uncalled bases, had a mean Phred below 15, or lacked an exact match to the constant primer or identifier. COPE v1.2.5 was used to merge the high-quality paired reads, and each unique nucleotide sequence was defined as a clonotype. MiTCR v1.1 was used to align clonotypes to the IMGT TRBV, TRBD and TRBJ reference segments. Only V-J combinations with frequency above 0.0001, covering about 99% of repertoires, were analysed. A TCS score was defined as the ratio of F50 (clonal expansion) to E x V (chaos), with BLOSUM62-based TCRdist applied between CDR3 peptides within each V-J. Welch's t-statistics and random forest reduced 450 to 600 V-J features to some 14, which were used in a naive Bayes classifier (R e1071). TCRdb handled the public reads itself, with Q25 trimming in fastp and clone calling in MiXCR, and kept productive beta chains. Identical CDR3 proteins give one entry, which carries the most common genes and DNA. The authors' filters were not applied to this entry. The sample table holds hundreds of thousands of distinct CDR3 sequences, of which roughly 24% were seen once. The top ten hold about 11% of the sample.

The sample taken for sequencing was blood. This receptor chain uses TRBV6-1 and TRBJ1-1; no D segment can be confidently identified. The receptor was derived from a woman in her thirties with Graves' ophthalmopathy. The DNA sequence follows: TGTGCCAGCAGTGTGATGAACACTGAAGCTTTCTTT. This codes for CASSVMNTEAFF.